This is a list of T cell receptor beta chains from one sample in a study of T cell responses to AZD1222 COVID-19 vaccine. This table comes from immunoSEQ multiplex PCR, and its TCRdb copy is limited to in-frame clones, with some not included. The sample consists of approximately 130,000 clones, around 90% of them appearing once. Here the sequenced sample was peripheral blood, taken 28 days after the second AZD1222 dose. The receptors were sampled from an adult who received the AZD1222 COVID-19 vaccine. CDR3s include the opening cysteine and the closing phenylalanine or tryptophan. The order of the fields is V gene, clone size, CDR3 length, D gene, J gene, CDR3 DNA, CDR3 protein. A D gene is named only where the DNA matches it firmly. Clone size is shown for a subset of rows, as once, few, many or a class of expanded clone.

v_gene: TRBV15
abundance: .
len: 15
d_gene: .
j_gene: TRBJ1-2
CDR3nt: TGTGCCACCAGCAGAGATCGCACGGACTACTATGGCTACACCTTC
CDR3aa: CATSRDRTDYYGYTF

v_gene: TRBV5-1
abundance: .
len: 14
d_gene: .
j_gene: TRBJ2-3
CDR3nt: TGCGCCAGCAGCTACCCGACCCGCGCAGATACGCAGTATTTT
CDR3aa: CASSYPTRADTQYF

v_gene: TRBV20-1
abundance: .
len: 11
d_gene: .
j_gene: TRBJ1-2
CDR3nt: TGCAGTGCCACACAATCCGGAGGCTACACCTTC
CDR3aa: CSATQSGGYTF

v_gene: TRBV18
abundance: .
len: 15
d_gene: .
j_gene: TRBJ1-4
CDR3nt: TGTGCCAGCTCACAAACAGGGTTCCTCGATGAAAAACTGTTTTTT
CDR3aa: CASSQTGFLDEKLFF

v_gene: TRBV19
abundance: .
len: 14
d_gene: TRBD2
j_gene: TRBJ2-3
CDR3nt: TGTGCCAGTTGTAGCGGGAGGGCCGGAGATACGCAGTATTTT
CDR3aa: CASCSGRAGDTQYF

v_gene: TRBV5-1
abundance: .
len: 14
d_gene: TRBD2
j_gene: TRBJ2-1
CDR3nt: TGCGCCAGCAGACTCGGGACTAGCGGGGATGAGCAGTTCTTC
CDR3aa: CASRLGTSGDEQFF

v_gene: TRBV11-3
abundance: .
len: 16
d_gene: .
j_gene: TRBJ1-1
CDR3nt: TGTGCCAGCAGCTTAGATGGTCGGGCAGGGAGCACTGAAGCTTTCTTT
CDR3aa: CASSLDGRAGSTEAFF

v_gene: TRBV28
abundance: .
len: 14
d_gene: .
j_gene: TRBJ1-2
CDR3nt: TGTGCCAGCAGTTCCCCGCAGCGTTCCTATGGCTACACCTTC
CDR3aa: CASSSPQRSYGYTF

v_gene: TRBV6-5
abundance: .
len: 13
d_gene: .
j_gene: TRBJ1-5
CDR3nt: TGTGCCAGCAGGGATTATAGCAATCAGCCCCAGCATTTT
CDR3aa: CASRDYSNQPQHF

v_gene: TRBV27
abundance: .
len: 14
d_gene: .
j_gene: TRBJ2-1
CDR3nt: TGTGCCAGCAGAAGGGGGGGCGTCAACAATGAGCAGTTCTTC
CDR3aa: CASRRGGVNNEQFF

v_gene: TRBV14
abundance: .
len: 13
d_gene: .
j_gene: TRBJ1-2
CDR3nt: TGTGCCAGCAGCCAAGGGGGCGGAAATGGCTACACCTTC
CDR3aa: CASSQGGGNGYTF

v_gene: TRBV12-3/TRBV12-4
abundance: .
len: 12
d_gene: .
j_gene: TRBJ1-2
CDR3nt: TGTGCCAGCAGTCCAAGTAACTATGGCTACACCTTC
CDR3aa: CASSPSNYGYTF

v_gene: TRBV7-6
abundance: .
len: 15
d_gene: .
j_gene: TRBJ2-2
CDR3nt: TGTGCCAGCAGCTTAATGGGTTCGGGCACCGGGGAGCTGTTTTTT
CDR3aa: CASSLMGSGTGELFF

v_gene: TRBV5-1
abundance: .
len: 15
d_gene: TRBD2
j_gene: TRBJ2-7
CDR3nt: TGCGCCAGCAGCCCCATGACTAGCGGGAGTTACGAGCAGTACTTC
CDR3aa: CASSPMTSGSYEQYF

v_gene: TRBV7-9
abundance: .
len: 15
d_gene: .
j_gene: TRBJ2-7
CDR3nt: TGTGCCAGCAGCTTACGGGGAGAGGATTCCTACGAGCAGTACTTC
CDR3aa: CASSLRGEDSYEQYF

v_gene: TRBV7-2
abundance: .
len: 16
d_gene: .
j_gene: TRBJ1-2
CDR3nt: TGTGCCAGCAGCTCGGCGGGGAGGACCGGAGCCTATGGCTACACCTTC
CDR3aa: CASSSAGRTGAYGYTF

v_gene: TRBV10-3
abundance: .
len: 15
d_gene: TRBD1
j_gene: TRBJ1-3
CDR3nt: TGTGCCATCAGTGGGGCAGGGGGCTCAGGAAACACCATATATTTT
CDR3aa: CAISGAGGSGNTIYF

v_gene: TRBV19
abundance: .
len: 15
d_gene: TRBD1
j_gene: TRBJ1-1
CDR3nt: TGTGCCAGTAGTATAGTTAACAGGGGAAACACTGAAGCTTTCTTT
CDR3aa: CASSIVNRGNTEAFF

v_gene: TRBV3-1/TRBV3-2
abundance: once
len: 13
d_gene: .
j_gene: TRBJ2-7
CDR3nt: TGTGCCAGCAGCCAAGTGGGGCAGGCCGAGCAGTACTTC
CDR3aa: CASSQVGQAEQYF

v_gene: TRBV6-1
abundance: .
len: 14
d_gene: .
j_gene: TRBJ1-6
CDR3nt: TGTGCCAGCAGTGAAGCAAATTATAATTCACCCCTCCACTTT
CDR3aa: CASSEANYNSPLHF

v_gene: TRBV9
abundance: many
len: 14
d_gene: .
j_gene: TRBJ2-7
CDR3nt: TGTGCCAGCAGCGTCGGGGACCGCACCTACGAGCAGTACTTC
CDR3aa: CASSVGDRTYEQYF

v_gene: TRBV21-1
abundance: .
len: 14
d_gene: .
j_gene: TRBJ1-2
CDR3nt: TGTGCCAGCAGCTCTTATGGGACAGGGCATGGCTACACCTTC
CDR3aa: CASSSYGTGHGYTF

v_gene: TRBV5-8
abundance: .
len: 14
d_gene: .
j_gene: TRBJ2-7
CDR3nt: TGTGCCAGCAACTCGGGACACCTGACCTACGAGCAGTACTTC
CDR3aa: CASNSGHLTYEQYF

v_gene: TRBV6-6
abundance: .
len: 14
d_gene: TRBD1
j_gene: TRBJ1-2
CDR3nt: TGTGCCAGCAGTGTCCCGGGACAGCACTATGGCTACACCTTC
CDR3aa: CASSVPGQHYGYTF

v_gene: TRBV28
abundance: .
len: 12
d_gene: .
j_gene: TRBJ1-1
CDR3nt: TGTGCCAGCAGTTGGGGGACGACTGAAGCTTTCTTT
CDR3aa: CASSWGTTEAFF

v_gene: TRBV27
abundance: .
len: 15
d_gene: TRBD2
j_gene: TRBJ2-1
CDR3nt: TGTGCCAGCAGCAATTTGCAGCGGGAGGCGGGTGAGCAGTTCTTC
CDR3aa: CASSNLQREAGEQFF

v_gene: TRBV25-1
abundance: .
len: 14
d_gene: .
j_gene: TRBJ2-7
CDR3nt: TGTGCCAGCAGGCCCTCTGGACATAGCCACGAGCAGTACTTC
CDR3aa: CASRPSGHSHEQYF

v_gene: TRBV11-2
abundance: few
len: 13
d_gene: .
j_gene: TRBJ2-7
CDR3nt: TGTGCCAGCAGCTTAGGGGATTATTACGAGCAGTACTTC
CDR3aa: CASSLGDYYEQYF

v_gene: TRBV19
abundance: .
len: 15
d_gene: .
j_gene: TRBJ2-2
CDR3nt: TGTGCCAGTAGTATAGATTTCCGGTACACCGGGGAGCTGTTTTTT
CDR3aa: CASSIDFRYTGELFF

v_gene: TRBV29-1
abundance: .
len: 13
d_gene: TRBD1
j_gene: TRBJ1-1
CDR3nt: TGCAGCGTTAAAGGGGGCCCGAACACTGAAGCTTTCTTT
CDR3aa: CSVKGGPNTEAFF

v_gene: TRBV4-1
abundance: .
len: 14
d_gene: .
j_gene: TRBJ1-2
CDR3nt: TGCGCCAGCAGCCAAGATACCCTTAACTATGGCTACACCTTC
CDR3aa: CASSQDTLNYGYTF

v_gene: TRBV19
abundance: .
len: 14
d_gene: .
j_gene: TRBJ1-2
CDR3nt: TGTGCCAGTAACCCAGGACGGGGAAGGCAAGGCTACACCTTC
CDR3aa: CASNPGRGRQGYTF

v_gene: TRBV19
abundance: .
len: 15
d_gene: .
j_gene: TRBJ1-5
CDR3nt: TGTGCCAGTAGACCTGACGGGGTTAGCAATCAGCCCCAGCATTTT
CDR3aa: CASRPDGVSNQPQHF

v_gene: TRBV19
abundance: .
len: 13
d_gene: .
j_gene: TRBJ1-5
CDR3nt: TGTGCCAGTAGTTTTGGGACAATGGGGCCCCAGCATTTT
CDR3aa: CASSFGTMGPQHF

v_gene: TRBV4-3
abundance: once
len: 15
d_gene: .
j_gene: TRBJ1-2
CDR3nt: TGCGCCAGCAGCCAAGGAAGACATCCAAACTATGGCTACACCTTC
CDR3aa: CASSQGRHPNYGYTF

v_gene: TRBV15
abundance: .
len: 15
d_gene: TRBD2
j_gene: TRBJ2-3
CDR3nt: TGTGCCACCAGCAGGGCAGACAGGCGGGGGGCTACGCAGTATTTT
CDR3aa: CATSRADRRGATQYF

v_gene: TRBV5-6
abundance: .
len: 14
d_gene: .
j_gene: TRBJ2-2
CDR3nt: TGTGCCAGCAGCTTGCGGCATGGAGCCGGGGAGCTGTTTTTT
CDR3aa: CASSLRHGAGELFF

v_gene: TRBV27
abundance: .
len: 13
d_gene: .
j_gene: TRBJ1-4
CDR3nt: TGTGCCAGCAGTTGGGGATGGGGTGAAAAACTGTTTTTT
CDR3aa: CASSWGWGEKLFF

v_gene: TRBV7-8
abundance: .
len: 17
d_gene: TRBD1
j_gene: TRBJ2-7
CDR3nt: TGTGCCAGCAGCTCCCTCCTAACCGGGACAGGGGGCTACGAGCAGTACTTC
CDR3aa: CASSSLLTGTGGYEQYF

v_gene: TRBV10-3
abundance: .
len: 16
d_gene: TRBD1
j_gene: TRBJ1-2
CDR3nt: TGTGCCATCAGTGAGAGGAGTGGGGGACAGGGGGTTGGCTACACCTTC
CDR3aa: CAISERSGGQGVGYTF

v_gene: TRBV6-5
abundance: .
len: 14
d_gene: .
j_gene: TRBJ1-5
CDR3nt: TGTGCCAGCAGTAAACAGGCTAGCAATCAGCCCCAGCATTTT
CDR3aa: CASSKQASNQPQHF

v_gene: TRBV28
abundance: .
len: 14
d_gene: TRBD1
j_gene: TRBJ1-5
CDR3nt: TGTGCCAGCAGTACGGGACAGGGGGCTTTGCCCCAGCATTTT
CDR3aa: CASSTGQGALPQHF

v_gene: TRBV13
abundance: .
len: 17
d_gene: .
j_gene: TRBJ2-7
CDR3nt: TGTGCCAGCACCCACTCGGTCCAGGGTTTACCCTCCTACGAGCAGTACTTC
CDR3aa: CASTHSVQGLPSYEQYF

v_gene: TRBV4-1
abundance: once
len: 14
d_gene: TRBD1
j_gene: TRBJ1-5
CDR3nt: TGCGCCAGCAGCCCCTGGGACAGCGATCAGCCCCAGCATTTT
CDR3aa: CASSPWDSDQPQHF

v_gene: TRBV15
abundance: .
len: 15
d_gene: .
j_gene: TRBJ1-2
CDR3nt: TGTGCCACCAGCAGATCCCCCGCAGGACAATATGGCTACACCTTC
CDR3aa: CATSRSPAGQYGYTF

v_gene: TRBV19
abundance: few
len: 17
d_gene: TRBD1
j_gene: TRBJ1-5
CDR3nt: TGTGCCAGTAGTTTCCGATCCGGGACAGGGGGGCATCAGCCCCAGCATTTT
CDR3aa: CASSFRSGTGGHQPQHF

v_gene: TRBV5-1
abundance: .
len: 14
d_gene: .
j_gene: TRBJ2-7
CDR3nt: TGCGCCAGCAGCTTGGTGGTGGGGAACCCCGAGCAGTACTTC
CDR3aa: CASSLVVGNPEQYF

v_gene: TRBV7-8
abundance: .
len: 13
d_gene: .
j_gene: TRBJ2-3
CDR3nt: TGTGCCAGCAGCTTTAGGGGGGCCGATACGCAGTATTTT
CDR3aa: CASSFRGADTQYF

v_gene: TRBV13
abundance: .
len: 14
d_gene: TRBD1
j_gene: TRBJ2-3
CDR3nt: TGTGCCAGCAGCTCTGGGACAGCCACAGATACGCAGTATTTT
CDR3aa: CASSSGTATDTQYF

v_gene: TRBV28
abundance: .
len: 15
d_gene: .
j_gene: TRBJ1-1
CDR3nt: TGTGCCAGCAGTTACCTCACCCGTTCGGACACTGAAGCTTTCTTT
CDR3aa: CASSYLTRSDTEAFF

v_gene: TRBV3-1/TRBV3-2
abundance: .
len: 16
d_gene: .
j_gene: TRBJ2-2
CDR3nt: TGTGCCAGCAGCCAAAGCGAGGTCGCGAACACCGGGGAGCTGTTTTTT
CDR3aa: CASSQSEVANTGELFF

v_gene: TRBV28
abundance: .
len: 14
d_gene: .
j_gene: TRBJ2-1
CDR3nt: TGTGCCAGCAAACTGGGGGACTCCTACAATGAGCAGTTCTTC
CDR3aa: CASKLGDSYNEQFF

v_gene: TRBV7-2
abundance: .
len: 14
d_gene: .
j_gene: TRBJ1-2
CDR3nt: TGTGCCAGCAGCCGCGCGGGGGGCGATTATGGCTACACCTTC
CDR3aa: CASSRAGGDYGYTF